Listed here are 23 T cell receptor beta chains from one sample, sequenced in a study of identical twins (dated by TCRdb to the mid-2010s). Library preparation used 5' RACE. Sequencer: Illumina HiSeq 2000. TCRdb redid the processing of the public reads, applying fastp at Q25 and MiXCR, and retained in-frame beta chains. Each entry is one CDR3 protein sequence, shown with its most common DNA and genes. This sample lists about 240,000 distinct CDR3 sequences; roughly 13% were detected once. Approximately 4% of the sample belongs to the ten largest clones. This sample also belongs to another study, concerning yellow fever vaccine responses in identical twins.

The sequencing input was memory (CD45RO+) T cells sorted from blood. The cell subset or site label, as the study defines it: CD45RO+ enriched T cells. The receptors derive from a woman under 30 in good health.

This clonotype was seen repeatedly, ten times or more. The chain links TRBV12-3 or TRBV12-4 to TRBJ2-7; D may be TRBD2 (7 bases). V was cut by 6 bases and J by 5 bases, with 23 bases left in between. There are 16 residues in the CDR3. CDR3 DNA: TGTGCCAGCAGCCCTAAACGGGGGGCCAGTCCAGACGAGCAGTACTTC. The encoded protein is CASSPKRGASPDEQYF.

Only a few counts were recorded for this clonotype. The J gene is TRBJ2-3, the V gene TRBV6-5; 9 positions match TRBD1. Germline assignment: CDR1 MNHEY and CDR2 SVGAGI. The CDR3 covers 16 residues. Trimming cost V 4 bases and J 1 base; bases outside gene matches: 6. The CDR3 DNA reads TGTGCCAGCAGTTTTGGACAGGGGACGGGCACAGATACGCAGTATTTT. It codes for CASSFGQGTGTDTQYF.

In its sample, this clonotype was seen a few times. This chain links TRBV7-2 with TRBJ2-1; the D gene is possibly TRBD2 (7 bases). CDR3 length: 14 residues. Trimming took off 7 bases at V and 5 bases at J, with 15 bases between the two ends. Germline values: CDR1 SGHTA, CDR2 FQGNSA. CDR3 protein: CASTPWGGHNEQFF. The CDR3 DNA reads TGTGCCAGCACCCCGTGGGGGGGCCACAATGAGCAGTTCTTC.

This chain uses TRBV28 with TRBJ2-7; no clear D. Trimming took off 11 bases at V and 2 bases at J, with 7 bases between the two ends. Germline CDR1 reads MDHEN; CDR2 reads SYDVKM. The CDR3 extends over 10 amino acids. The CDR3 loop is CASEPYEQYF. In DNA form, the CDR3 reads TGTGCCTCAGAACCCTACGAGCAGTACTTC.

This clonotype was seen repeatedly, ten times or more. The chain combines TRBV12-3 or TRBV12-4 with TRBJ1-2; no firm D call. This CDR3 contains 16 residues. Trimming left V 6 bases short and J 6 bases short, with 23 bases between. CDR3 bases: TGTGCCAGCAGGTTAATGCCCGTACCCGGGCCGAATGGCTACACCTTC. Encoded protein: CASRLMPVPGPNGYTF.

This clonotype was picked up many times. J is TRBJ2-2 and V is TRBV29-1, with D perhaps matching TRBD1 (5 bases). V was shortened by 1 base and J by 5 bases, with 14 bases between the two germline ends. Germline V gives CDR1 SQVTM, CDR2 ANQGSEA. The CDR3 runs 15 residues. CDR3 nucleotide sequence: TGCAGCGTTGAAGTTGTGCAGGGCCGAACCGGGGAGCTGTTTTTT. The encoded protein is CSVEVVQGRTGELFF.

This chain joins TRBV28 and TRBJ1-2; weak D call: TRBD1 (6 bases). V was trimmed by 0 bases and J by 7 bases, leaving 15 bases between them. CDR3 size: 15 residues. Germline V lookup: CDR1 MDHEN, CDR2 SYDVKM. The CDR3 loop reads CASSLCPDRLTGYTF. CDR3 bases: TGTGCCAGCAGTTTATGCCCCGACAGGCTAACTGGCTACACCTTC.

The sample holds many counts of this clonotype. The genes are TRBV12-3 or TRBV12-4 and TRBJ1-1; D unresolved. Trimming removed 5 bases from V and 2 bases from J, with 0 bases in between. This CDR3 region has 10 residues. For the CDR3, the DNA is TGTGCCAGCAGTAACACTGAAGCTTTCTTT. This codes for CASSNTEAFF.

This clonotype was detected many times. This chain links TRBV5-1 with TRBJ2-7; D is possibly TRBD1 or TRBD2 (6 bases each). This CDR3 region has 16 residues. With 6 bases removed from V and 2 bases from J, the gap between germline ends came to 21 bases. The germline CDR1 and CDR2 sequences are SGHRS and YFSETQ. CDR3 region: CASTKVTPGATYEQYF. CDR3 DNA sequence: TGCGCCAGCACCAAGGTAACGCCGGGGGCAACCTACGAGCAGTACTTC.

This clonotype was recorded at least ten times. V gene TRBV5-1 combines with J gene TRBJ2-7, with D maybe TRBD1 (6 bases). The germline gives CDR1 SGHRS, CDR2 YFSETQ. CDR3 length equals 14 residues. V dropped 0 bases and J dropped 5 bases, with 12 bases sitting between them. The CDR3 DNA sequence: TGCGCCAGCAGCTTGGAACAGGGAAGGAACGAGCAGTACTTC. This gives the protein CASSLEQGRNEQYF.

This clonotype was observed a few times. The chain is built from TRBV5-1 and TRBJ1-4; 7 bases fit TRBD1. Germline CDR1 SGHRS, CDR2 YFSETQ. Trimming cost V 2 bases and J 0 bases; bases outside gene matches: 7. CDR3 size: 17 residues. CDR3 sequence: CASSFMTGLTTNEKLFF. CDR3 DNA sequence: TGCGCCAGCAGCTTCATGACAGGGCTGACAACTAATGAAAAACTGTTTTTT.

This chain links TRBV28 with TRBJ2-7; D remains ambiguous. CDR3 length: 14 residues. In germline, CDR1 is MDHEN, CDR2 SYDVKM. V shed 2 bases and J shed 0 bases, with 8 bases lying between them. The CDR3 loop is CASSLGVTSYEQYF. The CDR3 nucleotides read TGTGCCAGCAGTTTAGGGGTAACCTCCTACGAGCAGTACTTC.

This clonotype was detected many times. The V call is TRBV4-3, the J call TRBJ2-3, with TRBD2 matching 9 bases. J lost 5 bases, V lost 0 bases, and 9 bases had no gene match. Per germline, CDR1 LGHNA and CDR2 YSLEER. The CDR3 sequence is 17 residues long. CDR3 DNA sequence: TGCGCCAGCAGCCAAGATGGGGGTAGCGGGAGAGGAGATACGCAGTATTTT. It translates to CASSQDGGSGRGDTQYF.

This clonotype was observed many times. The CDR3 DNA is TGTGCCAGCAGTTTAGGTACTAGCGGGGGGGCAGATGAGCAGTTCTTC. It is translated as CASSLGTSGGADEQFF. This chain links TRBV12-3 or TRBV12-4 with TRBJ2-1; 13 bases are shared with TRBD2. The CDR3 runs 16 residues. J was trimmed by 8 bases and V by 1 base; bases with no gene match: 5.

The chain couples TRBV20-1 to TRBJ1-2, with D unresolved. V was pared by 4 bases and J by 6 bases, with 18 bases between. The germline CDR1 and CDR2 sequences are DFQATT and SNEGSKA (reference sequence). This CDR3 comprises 14 residues. CDR3 protein: CSAKVDARFDGYTF. The CDR3 bases are TGCAGTGCTAAAGTCGACGCACGCTTCGATGGCTACACCTTC.

This clonotype was recorded many times. The V gene is TRBV7-2, the J gene TRBJ1-1, with D possibly matching TRBD1 (6 bases). V lost 5 bases and J 3 bases, leaving 10 bases between the germline ends. CDR1 SGHTA and CDR2 FQGNSA come from the germline V gene. CDR3 length: 13 residues. Here the CDR3 reads CASSGTQDTEAFF. CDR3 sequence (DNA): TGTGCCAGCAGCGGGACACAAGACACTGAAGCTTTCTTT.

The chain employs TRBV20-1 and TRBJ2-5; 9 bases are shared with TRBD1. This CDR3 is 12 amino acids long. The trim removed 3 bases at V and 5 bases at J, leaving 1 base unmatched. Germline V gives CDR1 DFQATT, CDR2 SNEGSKA (reference sequence). CDR3 in amino acids: CSARTGGETQYF. The CDR3 DNA is TGCAGTGCTAGGACAGGGGGGGAGACCCAGTACTTC.

This clonotype was seen at least ten times. The chain combines TRBV24-1 with TRBJ2-7; D is unresolved. Trimming removed 9 bases from V and 4 bases from J, with 0 bases in between. The CDR3 totals 8 residues. Germline lookup yields CDR1 KGHDR and CDR2 SFDVKD. The CDR3 loop is CATYEQYF. The CDR3 DNA reads as TGTGCCACCTACGAGCAGTACTTC.

This clonotype was counted only a few times. CDR3 coding DNA: TGTGCCATCAGCCCCCAGCACACGAACACCGGGGAGCTGTTTTTT. It yields the protein CAISPQHTNTGELFF. The chain couples TRBV10-3 to TRBJ2-2; D gene uncertain. In germline, CDR1 is ENHRY, CDR2 SYGVKD. V shed 6 bases and J shed 0 bases, with 11 bases lying between them. The CDR3 has 15 amino acids.

This rearrangement joins TRBV20-1 to TRBJ1-6; no clear D gene. Germline assignment: CDR1 DFQATT and CDR2 SNEGSKA (reference sequence). The CDR3 runs 11 residues. V was clipped by 5 bases and J by 8 bases, with 7 bases between them. CDR3 amino acids: CSAEGDSPLHF. As DNA, the CDR3 is TGCAGTGCTGAAGGAGATTCACCCCTCCACTTT.

A remark on this clonotype: A much more abundant neighbour one base away suggests this may be a read error. The chain employs TRBV3-1 and TRBJ2-7, with TRBD1 matching over 8 bases. The CDR3 totals 15 residues. Germline V lookup: CDR1 LGHDT, CDR2 YNNKEL (reference sequence). In nucleotides, the CDR3 is TGTGCCAGCTGCCAAGGCTGGCAGGGGGCGATCGAGCAGTACTTC. Residues: CASCQGWQGAIEQYF.

This clonotype has ten or more counts. The chain joins TRBV29-1 to TRBJ2-7; 8 bases are shared with TRBD2. The CDR3 loop spans 13 amino acids. Germline V gene sequence: CDR1 SQVTM, CDR2 ANQGSEA. V shed 5 bases and J 2 bases; nucleotides not matched to a gene: 5. For the CDR3, the DNA is TGCAGCGTTCCGGGACTAGATACCTACGAGCAGTACTTC. It codes for CSVPGLDTYEQYF.

V gene TRBV2 combines with J gene TRBJ2-1, with TRBD2 matching 10 bases. Germline V gene sequence: CDR1 SNHLY, CDR2 FYNNEI. Trimming took 11 bases from V and 4 from J; bases not matched to a gene: 20. CDR3 length: 18 amino acids. The DNA for the CDR3 is TGTGCCCGCTGTTTTCGCCTAGCGGGAGCCCGTCTTTACAATGAGCAGTTCTTC. Translation: CARCFRLAGARLYNEQFF.